One sample yielded the 6 T cell receptor beta chains listed below, sequenced in a study of T cells in women clearing cervical HPV infection. Data came from immunoSEQ multiplex PCR; TCRdb stores just in-frame clones and leaves some out. The listing records about 36,000 clones. Sequenced: blood buffy coat. The origin of the receptors is a woman between 18 and 70 years old with a cervical HPV16 infection that either progressed to CIN3+ or cleared (not recorded which).

Notes on this clone: The read stops 3 residues short of the end of the CDR3; the missing end is completed from the germline J gene. This chain uses TRBV18 with TRBJ2-7; 8 nucleotides match TRBD1. Per germline, CDR1 KGHSH and CDR2 LQKENI. The CDR3 length is 14 residues. V lost 3 bases to trimming and J lost 3 bases; unmatched junction nucleotides: 4. The CDR3 sequence: CASSPDRANYEQYF. The covered CDR3 bases are TGTGCCAGCTCACCGGACAGGGCTAACTACGAG.

As for this clone: The CDR3 goes on 3 residues after the read ends, and that part is filled in from the germline J gene. J is TRBJ1-1 and V is TRBV19; TRBD1 is a possible D gene (6 bases). The CDR3 consists of 14 residues. Trimming stripped 7 bases from V and 1 base from J, with 13 bases between. Germline-derived CDR1 and CDR2 are LNHDA and SQIVND (reference sequence). CDR3 region: CASTRQATNTEAFF. The covered CDR3 bases are TGTGCCAGTACGAGACAGGCGACGAACACTGAA.

A word on this clone: The read is 3 residues too short to cover the CDR3 end, so that end is filled in from the germline J gene. The rearrangement joins TRBV10-3 to TRBJ2-3; TRBD2 matches 10 bases. Germline V CDR1 and CDR2: ENHRY, SYGVKD. The CDR3 sequence is 16 residues long. V dropped 4 bases and J dropped 5; count of bases not matched to a gene: 9. CDR3 sequence reads: CAISGYSGGSGDTQYF. Incomplete CDR3 DNA: TGTGCCATCAGTGGTTATAGCGGGGGGTCAGGAGATACG.

Comment on this clone: Read coverage stops 3 residues before the CDR3 terminus; the germline J gene supplies the remainder. The chain links TRBV20-1 to TRBJ2-3, with TRBD1 matching over 8 bases. Trimming took 5 bases from V and 0 from J; bases not matched to a gene: 4. The CDR3 consists of 14 residues. Germline CDR1 and CDR2: DFQATT and SNEGSKA (reference sequence). The CDR3 bases that were read are TGCAGTGCTCACGACAGGGGTAGCACAGATACG. Translating it yields CSAHDRGSTDT. The entire CDR3 protein is CSAHDRGSTDTQYF.

Concerning this clone: Read data end 3 residues before the CDR3 end; the end is taken from the germline J gene. The rearrangement links TRBV30 to TRBJ2-2; possible D gene TRBD1, 6 bases. The CDR3 totals 13 residues. CDR1 and CDR2 from the germline V gene are GTSNPN and SVGIG (reference sequence). V lost 4 bases and J 5 bases, leaving 11 bases between the germline ends. The sequenced CDR3 bases are TGTGCCTGGAACAGGGAAGGGACCGGGGAG. This codes for CAWNREGTGE. In full, the CDR3 reads CAWNREGTGELFF.

Of note for this clone: The CDR3 end lies 3 residues beyond the end of the read and is filled in from the germline J gene. The chain uses TRBV6-4 and TRBJ2-7; D remains unclear. The CDR3 totals 14 residues. V was shortened by 5 bases and J by 6 bases, with 17 bases between the two germline ends. Germline V gene lookup returns CDR1 MRHNA and CDR2 SNTAGT. The CDR3 is CASSRPRSPIEQYF. Incomplete CDR3 DNA: TGTGCCAGCAGTCGCCCCCGTTCCCCTATCGAG.